This T cell receptor beta chain comes out of a study of memory CD4+ T cells and cytomegalovirus serostatus. Assay used: immunoSEQ multiplex PCR; TCRdb lists only in-frame clones, some missing. There are 50,000 to 75,000 clones in the sample; roughly four fifths occur only once, and about 0.95% lies in the top ten. Single viable CD3+CD4+CD8-CD45RO+ cells were sorted as the memory CD4+ T cells. CD4+ T cells were isolated by positive magnetic selection. Sequencing used memory CD4+ T cells from blood. This receptor was identified in an adult in good health and CMV-seronegative.

Written as DNA, the CDR3 is TGTGCCAGCTCGCGGACAGGGGGCGGCTATGGCTACACCTTC. It encodes CASSRTGGGYGYTF. V and J are TRBV18 and TRBJ1-2; 11 positions agree with TRBD1. This CDR3 has 14 amino acids. The germline CDR1 and CDR2 sequences are KGHSH and LQKENI. V was pared by 6 bases and J by 4 bases, with 4 bases of the junction left unmatched.